The rows below give T cell receptor beta chains drawn from one sample of a study of vaccination effects on CD4 cells after COVID-19. Clones were sequenced by immunoSEQ multiplex PCR, and TCRdb holds only the in-frame ones, with some missing. This table holds fewer than 25,000 clones, 60% to 80% found once. These receptors lack a known antigen. This specimen was CD4+ T cells from PBMCs cultured with HCoV-NL63 spike peptides, taken after COVID-19 vaccination. These receptors were collected from a human donor who received a COVID-19 vaccine. Both conserved end residues are part of each CDR3. The D gene is left open where the match is weak. For some rows the clone size is stated as once, few or many, or as a class when expanded; others skip it.

J gene: TRBJ2-2; V gene: TRBV24-1; clone size: NA; D gene: NA; CDR3 DNA: TGTGCCACCAGTGACCGTCGCAGGGGCGAGAACACCGGGGAGCTGTTTTTT; CDR3 protein: CATSDRRRGENTGELFF
J gene: TRBJ2-5; V gene: TRBV3-1/TRBV3-2; clone size: NA; D gene: NA; CDR3 DNA: TGTGCCAGCAGCCAAGGGGCTAGCTCCCACCAAGAGACCCAGTACTTC; CDR3 protein: CASSQGASSHQETQYF
J gene: TRBJ1-6; V gene: TRBV20-1; clone size: NA; D gene: NA; CDR3 DNA: TGCAGTGCTAGTAACCAGGGCTCCTATAATTCACCCCTCCACTTT; CDR3 protein: CSASNQGSYNSPLHF
J gene: TRBJ1-4; V gene: TRBV15; clone size: many; D gene: NA; CDR3 DNA: TGTGCCACCAGCAGGGGCACGGAGGATGAAAAACTGTTTTTT; CDR3 protein: CATSRGTEDEKLFF
J gene: TRBJ2-7; V gene: TRBV6-2/TRBV6-3; clone size: NA; D gene: NA; CDR3 DNA: TGTGCCAGCAGTCGTTTCGGGGGCGCGGGTGCTTCCTACGAGCAGTACTTC; CDR3 protein: CASSRFGGAGASYEQYF
J gene: TRBJ1-1; V gene: TRBV10-3; clone size: NA; D gene: NA; CDR3 DNA: TGTGCCATCTTAAAGAGGGGGGAAGCTTTCTTT; CDR3 protein: CAILKRGEAFF
J gene: TRBJ1-2; V gene: TRBV5-8; clone size: NA; D gene: NA; CDR3 DNA: TGTGCCAGCAGCTTGGAACGGGGTAACTATGGCTACACCTTC; CDR3 protein: CASSLERGNYGYTF
J gene: TRBJ2-3; V gene: TRBV4-2; clone size: NA; D gene: NA; CDR3 DNA: TGTGCCAGCAGCCAAGATCTCCTAGGCACAGATACGCAGTATTTT; CDR3 protein: CASSQDLLGTDTQYF
J gene: TRBJ2-2; V gene: TRBV5-6; clone size: NA; D gene: NA; CDR3 DNA: TGTGCCAGCAGCTTGCGTAGGTTGACCGGGGAGCTGTTTTTT; CDR3 protein: CASSLRRLTGELFF
J gene: TRBJ2-7; V gene: TRBV5-4; clone size: NA; D gene: NA; CDR3 DNA: TGTGCCAGCACCTATACCGGGACGGCTGGTGGAGAGCAGTACTTC; CDR3 protein: CASTYTGTAGGEQYF
J gene: TRBJ1-6; V gene: TRBV7-2; clone size: NA; D gene: NA; CDR3 DNA: TGTGCCAGCAGCTTTCGGACAACAAATTCACCCCTCCACTTT; CDR3 protein: CASSFRTTNSPLHF
J gene: TRBJ1-1; V gene: TRBV10-3; clone size: NA; D gene: TRBD1; CDR3 DNA: TGTGCCATCAGTGAGGGGACAGGGGGGAGGACTGAAGCTTTCTTT; CDR3 protein: CAISEGTGGRTEAFF
J gene: TRBJ1-3; V gene: TRBV10-3; clone size: NA; D gene: NA; CDR3 DNA: TGTGCCATCAGTGTTAGCGACGGCCGGGGATGGTCTGGAAACACCATATATTTT; CDR3 protein: CAISVSDGRGWSGNTIYF
J gene: TRBJ2-7; V gene: TRBV19; clone size: NA; D gene: NA; CDR3 DNA: TGTGCCAGTAGTATGGGACATCCCTACGAGCAGTACTTC; CDR3 protein: CASSMGHPYEQYF
J gene: TRBJ2-7; V gene: TRBV11-3; clone size: NA; D gene: NA; CDR3 DNA: TGTGCCAGCAGCTTAAATTGGGGAGACGACGAGCAGTACTTC; CDR3 protein: CASSLNWGDDEQYF
J gene: TRBJ1-5; V gene: TRBV19; clone size: NA; D gene: NA; CDR3 DNA: TGTGCCAGTTGGAGGCAGGGACAAGGGCCCCAGCATTTT; CDR3 protein: CASWRQGQGPQHF
J gene: TRBJ1-1; V gene: TRBV7-2; clone size: NA; D gene: NA; CDR3 DNA: TGTGCCAGCAGCGATCAGGGAGGGGAAACTGAAGCTTTCTTT; CDR3 protein: CASSDQGGETEAFF
J gene: TRBJ2-7; V gene: TRBV4-3; clone size: NA; D gene: TRBD1; CDR3 DNA: TGCGCCAGCAGCCAAGATGAAGGACAGGTATACTACGAGCAGTACTTC; CDR3 protein: CASSQDEGQVYYEQYF
J gene: TRBJ2-6; V gene: TRBV19; clone size: NA; D gene: NA; CDR3 DNA: TGTGCCAGTAGCTCAAACGGGTGGGGGGCCAACGTCCTGACTTTC; CDR3 protein: CASSSNGWGANVLTF
J gene: TRBJ1-1; V gene: TRBV5-1; clone size: NA; D gene: NA; CDR3 DNA: TGCGCCAGCAGCTTGGACCTACGGAACACTGAAGCTTTCTTT; CDR3 protein: CASSLDLRNTEAFF
J gene: TRBJ1-5; V gene: TRBV28; clone size: NA; D gene: TRBD1; CDR3 DNA: TGTGCCAGCAGTTCCACCGGGACAGGGGGTCAGCCCCAGCATTTT; CDR3 protein: CASSSTGTGGQPQHF
J gene: TRBJ2-3; V gene: TRBV24-1; clone size: NA; D gene: NA; CDR3 DNA: TGTGCCACCAGTGGGACCTATGGACAGTGGCGTGGCACAGATACGCAGTATTTT; CDR3 protein: CATSGTYGQWRGTDTQYF
J gene: TRBJ2-2; V gene: TRBV9; clone size: NA; D gene: TRBD2; CDR3 DNA: TGTGCCAGCAGCGTAGCTACTAGCGGCCTTACCGGGGAGCTGTTTTTT; CDR3 protein: CASSVATSGLTGELFF
J gene: TRBJ2-7; V gene: TRBV6-5; clone size: NA; D gene: TRBD2; CDR3 DNA: TGTGCCAGCAGGACCTCTAGCGGGGCGGCCTACGAGCAGTACTTC; CDR3 protein: CASRTSSGAAYEQYF
J gene: TRBJ1-1; V gene: TRBV30; clone size: NA; D gene: NA; CDR3 DNA: TGTGCCTGGAACACGGGGGAGGATGGGGAAGAGGCGAACACTGAAGCTTTCTTT; CDR3 protein: CAWNTGEDGEEANTEAFF
J gene: TRBJ1-6; V gene: TRBV6-5; clone size: NA; D gene: NA; CDR3 DNA: TGTGCCAGCAGTTACCAACTTAATTCACCCCTCCACTTT; CDR3 protein: CASSYQLNSPLHF
J gene: TRBJ1-5; V gene: TRBV29-1; clone size: few; D gene: TRBD1; CDR3 DNA: TGCAGCGCCCTGACAGGGGCGGGCCAGCCCCAGCATTTT; CDR3 protein: CSALTGAGQPQHF
J gene: TRBJ2-1; V gene: TRBV9; clone size: NA; D gene: NA; CDR3 DNA: TGTGCCAGCAGCACAGGGACTTTCAATGAGCAGTTCTTC; CDR3 protein: CASSTGTFNEQFF
J gene: TRBJ2-5; V gene: TRBV4-1; clone size: NA; D gene: TRBD2; CDR3 DNA: TGCGCCAGCAGCCCCCAAGTCCAAATAGCGGGGGGTTATCAAGAGACCCAGTACTTC; CDR3 protein: CASSPQVQIAGGYQETQYF
J gene: TRBJ1-6; V gene: TRBV2; clone size: few; D gene: NA; CDR3 DNA: TGTGCCAGCAGTGAAGAGGGCGGGTGGAATTCACCCCTCCACTTT; CDR3 protein: CASSEEGGWNSPLHF
J gene: TRBJ2-7; V gene: TRBV5-1; clone size: NA; D gene: NA; CDR3 DNA: TGCGCCAGCAGCTTGGGATCGGAGTCAATTTACGAGCAGTACTTC; CDR3 protein: CASSLGSESIYEQYF
J gene: TRBJ2-3; V gene: TRBV4-2; clone size: NA; D gene: NA; CDR3 DNA: TGTGCCAGCAGCCAAGATGCGGGACGAAGGACAGATACGCAGTATTTT; CDR3 protein: CASSQDAGRRTDTQYF
J gene: TRBJ1-4; V gene: TRBV12-1; clone size: NA; D gene: NA; CDR3 DNA: TGTGCCAGCAGCTTGGGATCGGGGGGCGCGGGAAAACTGTTTTTT; CDR3 protein: CASSLGSGGAGKLFF
J gene: TRBJ2-7; V gene: TRBV6-5; clone size: NA; D gene: TRBD2; CDR3 DNA: TGTGCCAGCAGCTCCTTTGGGGGGGGCTCCTACGAGCAGTACTTC; CDR3 protein: CASSSFGGGSYEQYF
J gene: TRBJ2-3; V gene: TRBV7-3; clone size: few; D gene: NA; CDR3 DNA: TGTGCCAGCAGCTCCGGGGCGAGCACAGATACGCAGTATTTT; CDR3 protein: CASSSGASTDTQYF
J gene: TRBJ1-5; V gene: TRBV6-2/TRBV6-3; clone size: NA; D gene: TRBD1; CDR3 DNA: TGTGCCAGCAGTTACCTTACAGGGGGCCCCGATCAGCCCCAGCATTTT; CDR3 protein: CASSYLTGGPDQPQHF
J gene: TRBJ1-5; V gene: TRBV2; clone size: NA; D gene: NA; CDR3 DNA: TGTGCCAGCAGTGGGGATCAGCCCCAGCATTTT; CDR3 protein: CASSGDQPQHF
J gene: TRBJ1-5; V gene: TRBV2; clone size: NA; D gene: NA; CDR3 DNA: TGTGCCAGCAGTGGCAGGGGCGGCCTTAGCAATCAGCCCCAGCATTTT; CDR3 protein: CASSGRGGLSNQPQHF